The 3 T cell receptor beta chains presented below share a single source sample, sequenced in a study of T cell responses to AZD1222 COVID-19 vaccine. Produced via immunoSEQ multiplex PCR; TCRdb's table is partial and in-frame only. The repertoire consists of around 150,000 clones, with about 91% occurring once and the leading ten covering around 4.4%. The sample in question was peripheral blood, obtained on day 0 of MenACWY control vaccination. The receptor source for this set is an adult in good health.

The genes are TRBV7-2 and TRBJ1-5; TRBD1 matches 7 bases. Germline trimming cut 1 base from V and 11 bases from J; bases unmatched to any gene: 14. Germline V CDR1 and CDR2: SGHTA, FQGNSA. CDR3 size: 16 residues. CDR3 DNA: TGTGCCAGCAGCTTAGAAGGAGGGGGCCCTGGATTGACCCAGCATTTT. This gives the protein CASSLEGGGPGLTQHF.

The table lists this clone with a count of one. This rearrangement joins TRBV7-8 to TRBJ2-1, with D possibly being TRBD2 (7 bases). This CDR3 is 17 amino acids long. Germline values: CDR1 SGHVS, CDR2 FQNEAQ. The germline V and J ends were trimmed by 5 bases and 4 bases, with 21 bases remaining between them. CDR3 nucleotides: TGTGCCAGCAGCCAACTCTCGGGGGGCGGGGTGTACAATGAGCAGTTCTTC. Residues: CASSQLSGGGVYNEQFF.

This rearrangement joins TRBV7-2 to TRBJ2-7; D possibly matches TRBD1 or TRBD2 (5 bases each). The CDR3 covers 14 residues. V shed 2 bases and J shed 6 bases, with 14 bases lying between them. Germline V gene sequence: CDR1 SGHTA, CDR2 FQGNSA. CDR3 in amino acids: CASSLSGGPREQYF. In DNA, the CDR3 is TGTGCCAGCAGCTTAAGTGGGGGACCTCGCGAGCAGTACTTC.